The clone carrying this T cell receptor (beta chain) was recorded only once. Authors' methods: The authors estimated nucleated cell counts from reference gene primer amplification. Only in-frame clones appear in the TCRdb table, and some are missing; sequencing was by immunoSEQ multiplex PCR. V, J and clone size were drawn from that table, and D and trimming were deduced from the DNA. The sample holds over 250,000 clones, 75% to 90% seen once. This entry is derived from a study of blood T cell repertoires in COVID-19. Looking at the study overall: PBMCs, B-cell-depleted T cells, or T cells provided the cDNA or gDNA that made up the material.

Participant age was about 18 to 89 years, and participants resided in fewer than 30 US areas. Losses at the gene ends were 2 bases for V and 8 bases for J; bases not matched to a gene: 10. Germline-derived CDR1 and CDR2 are SGHNT and YENEEA. CDR3 length: 16 residues. The sequencing input was PBMCs or T cells enriched from blood (not recorded which). The rearrangement joins TRBV11-3 to TRBJ2-1, with 9 positions matching TRBD1. The TCR originated in a young woman who had recovered from COVID-19. CDR3 sequence: CASSLTGQGAWDEQFF. The CDR3 DNA sequence: TGTGCCAGCAGCTTAACGGGACAGGGCGCTTGGGATGAGCAGTTCTTC.